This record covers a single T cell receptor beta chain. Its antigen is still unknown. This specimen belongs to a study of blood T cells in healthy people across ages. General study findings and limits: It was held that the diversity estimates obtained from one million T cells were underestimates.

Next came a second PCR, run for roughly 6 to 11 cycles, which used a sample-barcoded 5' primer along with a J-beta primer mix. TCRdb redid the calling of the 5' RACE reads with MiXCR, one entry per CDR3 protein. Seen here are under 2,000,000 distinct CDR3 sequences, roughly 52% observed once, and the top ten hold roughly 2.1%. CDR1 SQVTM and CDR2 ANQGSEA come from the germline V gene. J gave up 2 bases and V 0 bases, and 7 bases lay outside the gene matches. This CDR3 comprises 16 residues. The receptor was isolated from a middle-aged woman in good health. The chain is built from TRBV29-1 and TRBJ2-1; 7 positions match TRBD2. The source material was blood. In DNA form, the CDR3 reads TGCAGCGTTGAAGATCCGGCGGGGGTTGCCTACAATGAGCAGTTCTTC. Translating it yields CSVEDPAGVAYNEQFF.